The present T cell receptor beta chain was sequenced within a study of blood T cell repertoires in COVID-19. Study in general: From the United States, Italy and Spain came samples of acute and convalescent COVID-19.

The table lists this clone with a count of one. Original handling: Amplification from reference gene primers served as the basis for estimated nucleated cell counts. Profiling relied on immunoSEQ multiplex PCR, and the TCRdb table lists in-frame clones only, not all of them. The D gene and trimming were derived from the DNA, and the V and J assignments and clone size from that table. This table has tens of thousands of clones, just over 85% appearing once. The TCR sequence derives from a human donor in a cohort sampled during active COVID-19. The material sequenced was peripheral blood.

The CDR3 nucleotides read TGCGCCAGCAGCTTGCCGGACAGATTAGCTGAAGCTTTCTTT. Translated, it gives CASSLPDRLAEAFF. V is TRBV5-1 and J is TRBJ1-1, with D perhaps matching TRBD1 (6 bases). Germline-derived CDR1 and CDR2 are SGHRS and YFSETQ. The CDR3 contains 14 residues. Deletions cut 1 base from V and 6 bases from J, with 13 bases between.